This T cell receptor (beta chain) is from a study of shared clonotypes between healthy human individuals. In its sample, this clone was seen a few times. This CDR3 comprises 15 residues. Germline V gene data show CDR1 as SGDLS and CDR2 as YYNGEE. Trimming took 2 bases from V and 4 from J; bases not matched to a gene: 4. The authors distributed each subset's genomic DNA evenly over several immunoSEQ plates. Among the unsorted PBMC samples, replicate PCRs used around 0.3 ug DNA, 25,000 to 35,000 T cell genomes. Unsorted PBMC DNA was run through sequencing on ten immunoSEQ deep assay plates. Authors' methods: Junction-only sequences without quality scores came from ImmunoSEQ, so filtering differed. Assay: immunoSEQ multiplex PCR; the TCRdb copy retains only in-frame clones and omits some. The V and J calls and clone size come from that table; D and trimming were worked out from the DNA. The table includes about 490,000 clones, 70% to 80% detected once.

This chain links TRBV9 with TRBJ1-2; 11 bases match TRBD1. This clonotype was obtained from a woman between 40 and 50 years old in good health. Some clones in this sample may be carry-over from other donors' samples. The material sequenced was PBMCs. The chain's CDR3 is CASSVGQGDLYGYTF. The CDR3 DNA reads TGTGCCAGCAGCGTGGGACAGGGGGACCTCTATGGCTACACCTTC.